This T cell receptor (beta chain) comes out of a study of tumor-infiltrating lymphocytes in primary liver carcinoma. Background on the study: These were node-negative, non-metastatic T1-T3 tumors of roughly 4 to 10 cm. Regarding the study as a whole: Tumors significantly exceeded blood in top-250-clone fraction (p = 0.039). Researchers did not compare CD4+ and CD8+ repertoires, as samples were bulk unsorted.

Remarks on this clonotype: As yet, its antigen is unknown. Since a much larger clone is just one base distant, this may be a read error.

Germline DNA was extracted alongside blood RNA, which was obtained from unsorted whole blood. Patients were treatment-naive with chronic HBV infection. Total RNA (around 510 ng) served as template for TCR beta cDNA synthesis primed by a constant-region primer. Three nested multiplex PCR rounds of slightly modified ARM-PCR generated TCR beta libraries. Two initial PCR rounds of approximately 10 cycles each paired TRBV1-TRBV30 forward primers with a C-beta reverse primer. TCRdb called the multiplex PCR reads again in MiXCR, with one record for every CDR3 protein. This table holds approximately 310,000 distinct CDR3 sequences, 50% to 70% found once. The germline CDR1 and CDR2 sequences are SQVTM and ANQGSEA. The CDR3 loop spans 12 amino acids.

The material sequenced was peripheral blood. This sequence originates from a man aged 35 to 55 with primary liver carcinoma and hepatitis B virus infection. The rearrangement uses TRBV29-1 and TRBJ1-2; 7 bases agree with TRBD1. In nucleotides, the CDR3 is TGCAACGTACATCGACAGGGCTATGGCTACACCTTC. It codes for CNVHRQGYGYTF. The whole variable domain, remainder taken from reference TRBV29-1 and TRBJ1-2, is SAVISQKPSRDICQRGTSLTIQCQVDSQVTMMFWYRQQPGQSLTLIATANQGSEATYESGFVIDKFPISRPNLTFSTLTVSNMSPEDSSIYLCNVHRQGYGYTFGSGTRLTVV.